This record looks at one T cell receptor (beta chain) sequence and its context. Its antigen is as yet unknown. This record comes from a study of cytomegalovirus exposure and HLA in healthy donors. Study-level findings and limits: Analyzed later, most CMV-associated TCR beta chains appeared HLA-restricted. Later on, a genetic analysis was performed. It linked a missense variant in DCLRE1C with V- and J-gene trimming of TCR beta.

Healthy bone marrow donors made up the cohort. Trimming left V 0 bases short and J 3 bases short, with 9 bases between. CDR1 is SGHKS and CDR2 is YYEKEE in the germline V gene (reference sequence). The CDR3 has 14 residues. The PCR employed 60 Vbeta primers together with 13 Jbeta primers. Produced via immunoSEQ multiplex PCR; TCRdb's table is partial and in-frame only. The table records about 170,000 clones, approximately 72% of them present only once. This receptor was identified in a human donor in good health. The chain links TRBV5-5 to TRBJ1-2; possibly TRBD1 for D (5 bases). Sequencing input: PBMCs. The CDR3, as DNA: TGTGCCAGCAGCTTGGGGGGACTCTACTATGGCTACACCTTC. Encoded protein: CASSLGGLYYGYTF.